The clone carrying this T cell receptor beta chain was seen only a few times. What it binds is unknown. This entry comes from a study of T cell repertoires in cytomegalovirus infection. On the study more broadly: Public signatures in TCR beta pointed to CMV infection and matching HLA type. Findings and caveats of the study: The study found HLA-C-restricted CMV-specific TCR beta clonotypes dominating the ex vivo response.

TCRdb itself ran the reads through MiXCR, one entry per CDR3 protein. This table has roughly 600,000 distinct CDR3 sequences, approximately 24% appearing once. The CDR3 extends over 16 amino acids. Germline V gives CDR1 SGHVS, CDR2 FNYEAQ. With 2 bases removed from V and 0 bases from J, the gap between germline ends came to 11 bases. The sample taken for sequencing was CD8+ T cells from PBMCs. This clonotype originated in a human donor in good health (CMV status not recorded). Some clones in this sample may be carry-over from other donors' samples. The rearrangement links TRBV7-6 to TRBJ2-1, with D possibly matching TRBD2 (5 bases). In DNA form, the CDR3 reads TGTGCCAGCAGCTTATATGGAGGCGCCTCCTACAATGAGCAGTTCTTC. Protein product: CASSLYGGASYNEQFF.